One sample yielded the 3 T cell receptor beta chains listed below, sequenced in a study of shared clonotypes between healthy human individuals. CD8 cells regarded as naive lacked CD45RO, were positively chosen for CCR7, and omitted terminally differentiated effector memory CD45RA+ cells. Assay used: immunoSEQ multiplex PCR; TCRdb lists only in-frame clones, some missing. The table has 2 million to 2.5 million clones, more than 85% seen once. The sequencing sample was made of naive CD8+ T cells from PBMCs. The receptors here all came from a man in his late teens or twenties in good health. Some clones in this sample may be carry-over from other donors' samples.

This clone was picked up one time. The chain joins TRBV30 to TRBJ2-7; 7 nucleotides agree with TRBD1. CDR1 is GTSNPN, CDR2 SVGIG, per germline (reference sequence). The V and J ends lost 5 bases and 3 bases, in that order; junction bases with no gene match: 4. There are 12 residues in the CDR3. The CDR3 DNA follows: TGTGCCTGGGGAAGACAGGGCTACGAGCAGTACTTC. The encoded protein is CAWGRQGYEQYF.

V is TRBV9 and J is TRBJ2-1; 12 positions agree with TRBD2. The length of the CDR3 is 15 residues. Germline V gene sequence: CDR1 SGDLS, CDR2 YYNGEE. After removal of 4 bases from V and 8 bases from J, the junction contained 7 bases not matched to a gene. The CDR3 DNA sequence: TGTGCCAGCAGCTCCGGACTAGCGGGATACGATGAGCAGTTCTTC. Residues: CASSSGLAGYDEQFF. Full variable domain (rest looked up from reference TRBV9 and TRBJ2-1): DSGVTQTPKHLITATGQRVTLRCSPRSGDLSVYWYQQSLDQGLQFLIQYYNGEERAKGNILERFSAQQFPDLHSELNLSSLELGDSALYFCASSSGLAGYDEQFFGPGTRLTVL.

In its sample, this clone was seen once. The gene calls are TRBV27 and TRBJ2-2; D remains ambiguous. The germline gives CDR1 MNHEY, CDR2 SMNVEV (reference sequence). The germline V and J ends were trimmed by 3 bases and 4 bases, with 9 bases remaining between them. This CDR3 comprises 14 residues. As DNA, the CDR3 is TGTGCCAGCAGTTTTTCGCGCAGCACCGGGGAGCTGTTTTTT. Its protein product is CASSFSRSTGELFF.